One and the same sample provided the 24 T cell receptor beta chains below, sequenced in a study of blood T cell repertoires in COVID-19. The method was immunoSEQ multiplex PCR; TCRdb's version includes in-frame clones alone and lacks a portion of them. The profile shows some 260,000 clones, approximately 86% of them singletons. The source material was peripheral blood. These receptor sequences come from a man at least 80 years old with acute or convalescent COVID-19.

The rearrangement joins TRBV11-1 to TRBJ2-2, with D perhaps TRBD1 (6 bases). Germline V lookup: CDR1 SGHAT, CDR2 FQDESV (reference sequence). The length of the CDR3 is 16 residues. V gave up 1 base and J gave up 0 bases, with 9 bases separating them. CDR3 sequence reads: CASSLGEGANTGELFF. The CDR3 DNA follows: TGTGCCAGCAGCTTAGGAGAGGGGGCGAACACCGGGGAGCTGTTTTTT.

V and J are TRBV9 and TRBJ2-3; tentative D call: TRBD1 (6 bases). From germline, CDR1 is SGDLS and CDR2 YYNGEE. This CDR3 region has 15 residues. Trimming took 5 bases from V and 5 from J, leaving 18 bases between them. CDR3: CASSAEGVWGDTQYF. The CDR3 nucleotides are TGTGCCAGCAGTGCAGAGGGGGTTTGGGGAGATACGCAGTATTTT.

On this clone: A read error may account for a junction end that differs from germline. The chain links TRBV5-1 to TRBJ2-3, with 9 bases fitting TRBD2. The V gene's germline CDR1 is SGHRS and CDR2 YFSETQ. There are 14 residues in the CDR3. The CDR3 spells CVSKQASGADTQYF. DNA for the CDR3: TGCGTCAGCAAACAGGCTAGCGGGGCAGATACGCAGTATTTT.

CDR3 in amino acids: CASSLLSIAGAGGGELFF. The CDR3 nucleotides read TGTGCCAGCAGTCTGCTCAGTATAGCGGGGGCCGGTGGCGGGGAGCTGTTTTTT. The J gene is TRBJ2-2, the V gene TRBV3-1 (or the pseudogene TRBV3-2); TRBD2 agrees at 9 bases. Germline V gives CDR1 LGHDT, CDR2 YNNKEL (reference sequence). The length of the CDR3 is 18 residues. V was clipped by 6 bases and J by 7 bases; unmatched bases: 18.

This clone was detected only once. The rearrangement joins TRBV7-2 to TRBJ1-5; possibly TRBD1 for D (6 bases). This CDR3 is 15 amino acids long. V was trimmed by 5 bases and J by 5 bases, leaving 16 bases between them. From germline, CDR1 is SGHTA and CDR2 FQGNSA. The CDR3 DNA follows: TGTGCCAGCAGCCTAAAGACAGGCACGCATCAGCCCCAGCATTTT. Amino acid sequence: CASSLKTGTHQPQHF.

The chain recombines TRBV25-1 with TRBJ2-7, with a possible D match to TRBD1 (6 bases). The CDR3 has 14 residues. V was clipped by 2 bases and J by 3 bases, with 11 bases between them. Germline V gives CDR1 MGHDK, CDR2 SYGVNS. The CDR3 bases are TGTGCCAGCAGTGAAAACAGGGTCGGCTACGAGCAGTACTTC. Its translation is CASSENRVGYEQYF.

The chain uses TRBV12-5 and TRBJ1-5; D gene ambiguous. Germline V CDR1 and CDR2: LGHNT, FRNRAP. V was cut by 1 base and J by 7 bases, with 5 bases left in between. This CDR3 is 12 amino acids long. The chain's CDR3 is CASGLETQPQHF. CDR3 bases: TGTGCTAGTGGTTTGGAGACACAGCCCCAGCATTTT.

CDR3 nucleotide sequence: TGTGCCAGCTCAGCGGACAGGGCCCTCACTGAAGCTTTCTTT. The encoded protein is CASSADRALTEAFF. V and J are TRBV18 and TRBJ1-1, with 8 bases lining up with TRBD1. The germline V gene encodes CDR1 KGHSH and CDR2 LQKENI. The CDR3 is 14 amino acids. V lost 5 bases and J lost 4; bases outside the gene matches: 6.

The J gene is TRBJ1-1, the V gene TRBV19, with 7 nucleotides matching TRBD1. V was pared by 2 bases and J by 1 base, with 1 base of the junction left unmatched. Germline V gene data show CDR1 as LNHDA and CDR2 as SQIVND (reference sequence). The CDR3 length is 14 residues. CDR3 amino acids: CASSIYRGNTEAFF. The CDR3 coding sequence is TGTGCCAGTAGTATATACAGGGGGAACACTGAAGCTTTCTTT.

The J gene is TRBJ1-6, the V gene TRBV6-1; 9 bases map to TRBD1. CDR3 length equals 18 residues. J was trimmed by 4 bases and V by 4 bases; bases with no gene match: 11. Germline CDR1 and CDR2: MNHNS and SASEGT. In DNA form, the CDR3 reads TGTGCCAGCAGTGGGGCACTAAACAGGGGGCGATATAATTCACCCCTCCACTTT. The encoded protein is CASSGALNRGRYNSPLHF.

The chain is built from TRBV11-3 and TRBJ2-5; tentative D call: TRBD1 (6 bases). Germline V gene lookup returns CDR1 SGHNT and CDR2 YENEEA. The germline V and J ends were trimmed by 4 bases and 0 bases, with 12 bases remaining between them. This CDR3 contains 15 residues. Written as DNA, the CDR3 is TGTGCCAGCAGCTCAGGCCGGGACAACCAAGAGACCCAGTACTTC. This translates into CASSSGRDNQETQYF.

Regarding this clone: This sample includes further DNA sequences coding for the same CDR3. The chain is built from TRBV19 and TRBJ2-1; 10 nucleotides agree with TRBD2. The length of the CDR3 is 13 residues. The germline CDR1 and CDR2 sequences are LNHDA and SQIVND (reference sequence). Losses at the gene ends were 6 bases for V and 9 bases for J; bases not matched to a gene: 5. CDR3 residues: CASSTSGRGEQFF. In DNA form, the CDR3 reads TGTGCCAGTAGCACCAGCGGGAGGGGTGAGCAGTTCTTC.

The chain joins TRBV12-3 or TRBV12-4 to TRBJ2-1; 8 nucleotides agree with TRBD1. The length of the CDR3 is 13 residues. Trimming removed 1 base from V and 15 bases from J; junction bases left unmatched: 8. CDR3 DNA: TGTGCCAGCAGTTTAGGGGGACAGGTTCCGCCGTTCTTC. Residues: CASSLGGQVPPFF.

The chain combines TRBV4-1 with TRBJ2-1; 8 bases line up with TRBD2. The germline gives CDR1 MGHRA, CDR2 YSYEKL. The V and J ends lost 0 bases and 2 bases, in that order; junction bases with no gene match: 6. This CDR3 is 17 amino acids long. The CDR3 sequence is CASSQEGTSSPYNEQFF. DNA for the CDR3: TGCGCCAGCAGCCAAGAGGGGACTAGTAGTCCCTACAATGAGCAGTTCTTC.

CDR3 sequence (DNA): TGTGCCAGCAGAGACCCCGGGGGGATCAACAATGAGCAGTTCTTC. It is translated as CASRDPGGINNEQFF. The V and J genes are TRBV2 and TRBJ2-1, with 7 bases lining up with TRBD2. The CDR3 length is 15 residues. The junction had 10 bases not matched to a gene; V was cut back by 6 bases and J by 5 bases. The germline V gene has CDR1 SNHLY and CDR2 FYNNEI.

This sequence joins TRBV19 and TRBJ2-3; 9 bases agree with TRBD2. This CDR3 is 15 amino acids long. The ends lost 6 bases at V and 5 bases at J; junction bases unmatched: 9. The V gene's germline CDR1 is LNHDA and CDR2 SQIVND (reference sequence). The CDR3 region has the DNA TGTGCCAGTAGCCCTATAGCGGGGGTCAAAGATACGCAGTATTTT. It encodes CASSPIAGVKDTQYF.

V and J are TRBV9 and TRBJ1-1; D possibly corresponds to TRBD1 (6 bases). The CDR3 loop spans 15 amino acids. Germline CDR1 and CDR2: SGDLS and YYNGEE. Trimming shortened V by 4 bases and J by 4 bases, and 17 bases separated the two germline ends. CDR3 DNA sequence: TGTGCCAGCAGCCGGGACACTGGAGTACTCACTGAAGCTTTCTTT. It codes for CASSRDTGVLTEAFF.

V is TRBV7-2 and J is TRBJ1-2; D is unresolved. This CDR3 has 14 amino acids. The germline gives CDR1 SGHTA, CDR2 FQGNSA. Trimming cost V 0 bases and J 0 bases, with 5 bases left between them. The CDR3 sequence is CASSLARSNYGYTF. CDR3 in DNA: TGTGCCAGCAGCTTAGCGAGGTCTAACTATGGCTACACCTTC.

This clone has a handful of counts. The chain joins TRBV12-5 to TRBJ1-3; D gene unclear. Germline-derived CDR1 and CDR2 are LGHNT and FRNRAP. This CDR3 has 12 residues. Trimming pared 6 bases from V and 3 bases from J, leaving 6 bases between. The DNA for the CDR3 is TGTGCTAGTGGCCTTGTTGGAAACACCATATATTTT. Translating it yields CASGLVGNTIYF.

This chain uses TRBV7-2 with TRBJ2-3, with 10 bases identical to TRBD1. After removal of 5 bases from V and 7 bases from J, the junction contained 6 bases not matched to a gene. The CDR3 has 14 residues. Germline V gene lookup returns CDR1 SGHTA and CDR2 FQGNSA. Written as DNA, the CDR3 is TGTGCCAGCAGCCCCGACAGGGGGCAATATACGCAGTATTTT. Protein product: CASSPDRGQYTQYF.

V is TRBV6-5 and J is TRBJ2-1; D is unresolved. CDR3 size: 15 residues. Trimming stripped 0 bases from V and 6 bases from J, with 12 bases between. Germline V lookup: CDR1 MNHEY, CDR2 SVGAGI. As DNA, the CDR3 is TGTGCCAGCAGTTACTCGAAAACGGTTTTCAATGAGCAGTTCTTC. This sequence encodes CASSYSKTVFNEQFF.

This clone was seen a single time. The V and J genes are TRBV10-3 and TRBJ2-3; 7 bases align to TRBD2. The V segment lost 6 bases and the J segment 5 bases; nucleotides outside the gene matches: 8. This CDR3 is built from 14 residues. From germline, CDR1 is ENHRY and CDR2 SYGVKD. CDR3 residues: CAIRASGRGDTQYF. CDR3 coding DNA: TGTGCCATCAGGGCTAGCGGTCGAGGAGATACGCAGTATTTT.

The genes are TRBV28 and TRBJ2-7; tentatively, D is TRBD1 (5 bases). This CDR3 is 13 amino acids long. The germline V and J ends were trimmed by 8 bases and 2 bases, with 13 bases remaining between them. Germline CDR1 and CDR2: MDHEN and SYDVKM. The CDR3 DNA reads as TGTGCCAGCCTCAGGGCTGGCCCCTACGAGCAGTACTTC. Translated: CASLRAGPYEQYF.

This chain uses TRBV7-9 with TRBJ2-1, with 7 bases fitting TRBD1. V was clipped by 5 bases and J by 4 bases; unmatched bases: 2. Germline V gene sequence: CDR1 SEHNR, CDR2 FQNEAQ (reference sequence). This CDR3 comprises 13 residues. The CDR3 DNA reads TGTGCCAGCAGCGAGACAGGGTACAATGAGCAGTTCTTC. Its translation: CASSETGYNEQFF.